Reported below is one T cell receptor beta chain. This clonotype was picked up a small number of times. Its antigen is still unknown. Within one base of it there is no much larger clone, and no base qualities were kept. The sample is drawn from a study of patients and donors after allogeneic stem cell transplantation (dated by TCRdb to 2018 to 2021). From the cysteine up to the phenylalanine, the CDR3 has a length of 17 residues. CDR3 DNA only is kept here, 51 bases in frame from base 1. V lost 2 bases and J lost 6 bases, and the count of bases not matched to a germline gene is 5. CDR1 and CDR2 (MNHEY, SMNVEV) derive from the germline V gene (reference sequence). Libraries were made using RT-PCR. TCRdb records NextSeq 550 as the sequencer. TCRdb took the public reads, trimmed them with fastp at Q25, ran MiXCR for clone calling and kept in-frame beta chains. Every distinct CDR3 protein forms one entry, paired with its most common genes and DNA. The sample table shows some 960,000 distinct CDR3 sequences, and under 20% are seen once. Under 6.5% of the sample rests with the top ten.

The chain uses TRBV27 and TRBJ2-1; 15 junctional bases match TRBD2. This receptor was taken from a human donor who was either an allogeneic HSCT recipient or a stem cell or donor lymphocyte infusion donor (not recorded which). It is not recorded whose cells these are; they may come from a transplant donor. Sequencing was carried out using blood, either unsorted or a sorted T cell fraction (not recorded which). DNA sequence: TGTGCCAGCAGTTTAGGGAGGACTAGCGGGAGGGGCAATGAGCAGTTCTTC. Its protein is CASSLGRTSGRGNEQFF.